This TCR beta chain derives from a study of identical twins. Whole-study results and caveats: Findings depended on cross-sectional statistics rather than tracking the same donors.

At least ten counts were recorded for this clonotype. The antigen is not known. A universal primer site arose from template switching, and cDNA bore unique molecular identifiers. Via MiXCR, TCRdb re-called the 5' RACE reads, giving one row per CDR3 protein. Of fewer than 250,000 distinct CDR3 sequences in the sample, approximately 7.3% were seen once. The CDR3 is 16 residues long. The germline CDR1 and CDR2 sequences are SGHVS and FQNEAQ. Unmatched junction bases numbered 7, after V lost 2 bases and J lost 5 bases. These data are also associated with another study on yellow fever vaccine responses in identical twins.

The material sequenced was CD8+ T cells sorted from blood. V and J are TRBV7-8 and TRBJ2-1; 9 nucleotides match TRBD2. This receptor was obtained from a woman aged 18-29 years in good health. CDR3 protein: CASSLSYLAGNNEQFF. In nucleotides, the CDR3 is TGTGCCAGCAGCTTATCTTACCTAGCGGGAAACAATGAGCAGTTCTTC.